This record looks at one TCR beta chain sequence and its context. Its antigen is unknown. Germline values: CDR1 SGHNT, CDR2 YYREEE (reference sequence). The CDR3 contains 14 residues. V lost 5 bases and J lost 5; bases outside the gene matches: 6. TCRdb keeps only in-frame clones here, not all; method: immunoSEQ multiplex PCR. The table lists 90,000 to 120,000 clones, 91% of them singletons. This sample stems from a study of T cell responses to AZD1222 COVID-19 vaccine. General study results and limits: The span of vaccine-associated CD4 TCRs extended across spike, with dominance at 160-218 and 743-854.

This material consisted of peripheral blood, taken on day 0 of AZD1222 vaccination. The chain joins TRBV5-4 to TRBJ1-4, with TRBD1 identical over 7 bases. This clonotype originated in an adult in good health. CDR3 loop: CASSSGTENEKLFF. CDR3 nucleotides: TGTGCCAGCAGTTCCGGGACAGAAAATGAAAAACTGTTTTTT.